The next 20 T cell receptor beta chains were all read from a single sample in a study of naive and memory T cell subsets. General study points: A few larger clonotypes appeared in naive repertoires, especially CD8, possibly memory cells re-expressing CD45RA.

Both TRBC1 and TRBC2 were covered by a beta constant-region primer of two equimolar oligonucleotides. Nested alpha and beta constant-region primers with the SP2 primer drove four PCR rounds on ligated cDNA. TCRdb analysed the UMI-ligation and nested PCR reads with MiXCR anew, one entry per CDR3 protein. The profile shows 98,000 or so distinct CDR3 sequences, approximately 14% of them singletons. No antigen is known for these receptors. The sample comprised naive CD8+ T cells from blood. These receptors originate from a human donor in good health.

J is TRBJ2-1 and V is TRBV12-3 or TRBV12-4; a possible D gene is TRBD2 (7 bases). This CDR3 region has 17 residues. The V and J ends lost 3 bases and 2 bases respectively, with 17 bases between them. This CDR3 reads CASSFSSSGGPYNEQFF. The DNA for the CDR3 is TGTGCCAGCAGTTTTAGTAGTTCGGGGGGCCCCTACAATGAGCAGTTCTTC.

This clonotype has only a few counts. This sequence joins TRBV28 and TRBJ2-1, with 10 bases aligning to TRBD2. The J segment lost 7 bases and the V segment lost 3 bases, leaving 3 bases of the junction unmatched. CDR3 length: 14 residues. Germline values: CDR1 MDHEN, CDR2 SYDVKM. The chain's CDR3 is CASSLSGGANEQFF. The CDR3 bases are TGTGCCAGCAGTTTGAGCGGGGGGGCGAATGAGCAGTTCTTC.

V gene TRBV20-1 combines with J gene TRBJ2-4; the D gene is possibly TRBD2 (5 bases). Germline V gene lookup returns CDR1 DFQATT and CDR2 SNEGSKA (reference sequence). The length of the CDR3 is 14 residues. V was clipped by 7 bases and J by 8 bases, with 21 bases between them. This CDR3 reads CSVSAGPEVDIQYF. The CDR3 nucleotides are TGCAGTGTCAGTGCGGGCCCAGAGGTGGACATTCAGTACTTC.

This clonotype was observed a handful of times. This chain connects TRBV12-3 or TRBV12-4 to TRBJ2-3; D not resolved. V gave up 2 bases and J gave up 3 bases, with 12 bases separating them. The CDR3 runs to 15 residues. The chain's CDR3 is CASSLLPSETDTQYF. The CDR3 DNA follows: TGTGCCAGCAGTTTATTGCCCAGCGAAACAGATACGCAGTATTTT.

This clonotype has a handful of counts. This chain joins TRBV13 and TRBJ2-6; D ambiguous. The CDR3 is 15 amino acids. CDR1 and CDR2 from the germline V gene are PRHDT and FYEKMQ (reference sequence). V was clipped by 1 base and J by 2 bases, with 6 bases between them. The CDR3 is CASSLVGTGANVLTF. The CDR3 bases are TGTGCCAGCAGCTTAGTAGGGACTGGGGCCAACGTCCTGACTTTC.

This clonotype was recorded a few times. V gene TRBV5-6 combines with J gene TRBJ1-1; D is unresolved. Looked up from germline, CDR1 is SGHDT and CDR2 is YYEEEE. The CDR3 is made up of 18 amino acids. The germline V and J ends were trimmed by 2 bases and 4 bases, with 24 bases remaining between them. This CDR3 reads CASSFYIVAPQLGTEAFF. CDR3 bases: TGTGCCAGCAGCTTTTACATCGTGGCACCCCAGTTGGGCACTGAAGCTTTCTTT. Full variable domain (missing parts from reference TRBV5-6 and TRBJ1-1): DAGVTQSPTHLIKTRGQQVTLRCSPKSGHDTVSWYQQALGQGPQFIFQYYEEEERQRGNFPDRFSGHQFPNYSSELNVNALLLGDSALYLCASSFYIVAPQLGTEAFFGQGTRLTVV.

The genes are TRBV20-1 and TRBJ1-1; D remains ambiguous. This CDR3 is 15 amino acids long. Trimming removed 0 bases from V and 0 bases from J, with 11 bases in between. Germline-derived CDR1 and CDR2 are DFQATT and SNEGSKA (reference sequence). CDR3 in DNA: TGCAGTGCTAGAGACTTTCCGCAAATGAACACTGAAGCTTTCTTT. Translation: CSARDFPQMNTEAFF.

The chain uses TRBV27 and TRBJ2-7, with 7 bases lining up with TRBD1. CDR3 size: 14 residues. The V gene end was trimmed by 0 bases and the J gene end by 5 bases; junction bases not matched to a gene: 4. Per germline, CDR1 MNHEY and CDR2 SMNVEV (reference sequence). CDR3: CASSLSTGVDEQYF. CDR3 DNA sequence: TGTGCCAGCAGTTTATCTACAGGGGTAGACGAGCAGTACTTC.

This clonotype was observed once. The gene calls are TRBV27 and TRBJ2-7; 8 nucleotides line up with TRBD1. With 5 bases clipped from V and 3 bases from J, the junction kept 3 bases outside the gene matches. Germline V CDR1 and CDR2: MNHEY, SMNVEV (reference sequence). This CDR3 has 13 amino acids. This chain's CDR3 is CASSMTGVYEQYF. The DNA of the CDR3 is TGTGCCAGCAGTATGACAGGGGTCTACGAGCAGTACTTC.

This clonotype was picked up many times. This chain connects TRBV11-2 to TRBJ1-6, with D unresolved. CDR3 length: 14 amino acids. The V gene lost 4 bases and the J gene lost 8 bases, with 12 bases spanning the gap. Germline CDR1 SGHAT, CDR2 FQNNGV. DNA of the CDR3: TGTGCCAGCAGCTCAACCCCGGCAGATTCACCCCTCCACTTT. This codes for CASSSTPADSPLHF.

This clonotype was observed a few times. The chain couples TRBV29-1 to TRBJ2-7, with 10 bases matching TRBD1. The germline V gene encodes CDR1 SQVTM and CDR2 ANQGSEA. This CDR3 spans 14 amino acids. V lost 6 bases to trimming and J lost 4 bases; unmatched junction nucleotides: 9. In DNA form, the CDR3 reads TGCAGCGTCGAGGTTGGGACAGGGGAATACGAGCAGTACTTC. Translated: CSVEVGTGEYEQYF.

This clonotype was detected many times. V gene TRBV23-1 combines with J gene TRBJ1-1; tentatively, D is TRBD1 (5 bases). TRBV23-1 falls under the ORF class, with uncertain function. The CDR3 runs 19 residues. Deletions cut 4 bases from V and 0 bases from J, with 24 bases between. CDR3 bases: TGCGCCAGCAGTCTGTGGGCGGGGGTTACCTTCCCCATGAACACTGAAGCTTTCTTT. This codes for CASSLWAGVTFPMNTEAFF.

The V call is TRBV30, the J call TRBJ2-3, with D tentatively TRBD1 or TRBD2 (5 bases each). V was shortened by 5 bases and J by 1 base, with 16 bases between the two germline ends. From germline, CDR1 is GTSNPN and CDR2 SVGIG (reference sequence). This CDR3 contains 15 residues. The DNA for the CDR3 is TGTGCCTGGGGGCCGGGACCCCACGGCACAGATACGCAGTATTTT. This encodes CAWGPGPHGTDTQYF.

This clonotype was observed a handful of times. The J gene is TRBJ1-4, the V gene TRBV12-3 or TRBV12-4; D is unresolved. The CDR3 has 11 residues. V gave up 7 bases and J gave up 10 bases, with 10 bases separating them. The DNA for the CDR3 is TGTGCCAGCAAAAAAGATGGAAAACTGTTTTTT. This translates into CASKKDGKLFF.

J is TRBJ2-1 and V is TRBV12-3 or TRBV12-4; 7 bases are a match to TRBD2. This CDR3 has 15 amino acids. J was trimmed by 6 bases and V by 3 bases; bases with no gene match: 8. The CDR3 region has the DNA TGTGCCAGCAGTTTCTCAAGCGGGATAACCAATGAGCAGTTCTTC. Residues: CASSFSSGITNEQFF.

The V and J genes are TRBV14 and TRBJ2-7; D is undetermined. The V and J ends lost 2 bases and 6 bases respectively, with 8 bases between them. The CDR3 is 12 amino acids. The V gene's germline CDR1 is SGHDN and CDR2 FVKESK. CDR3 DNA: TGTGCCAGCAGCCAATCCCGGACCGAGCAGTACTTC. Translated: CASSQSRTEQYF.

This clonotype was seen a few times. The V and J genes are TRBV28 and TRBJ2-5; D unclear. This CDR3 contains 15 residues. Germline-derived CDR1 and CDR2 are MDHEN and SYDVKM. Trimming took off 7 bases at V and 4 bases at J, with 19 bases between the two ends. CDR3 protein: CASTSRGGASETQYF. CDR3 sequence (DNA): TGTGCCAGCACCTCACGCGGCGGAGCTTCAGAGACCCAGTACTTC.

This clonotype was observed a few times. The rearrangement uses TRBV25-1 and TRBJ2-1, with 7 bases identical to TRBD1. After removal of 4 bases from V and 2 bases from J, the junction contained 5 bases not matched to a gene. This CDR3 contains 15 residues. The germline V gene has CDR1 MGHDK and CDR2 SYGVNS. The CDR3 loop reads CASSGDRAPYNEQFF. For the CDR3, the DNA is TGTGCCAGCAGTGGCGACAGGGCCCCCTACAATGAGCAGTTCTTC.

This clonotype was recorded a few times. V is TRBV3-1 and J is TRBJ1-2, with D unclear. The V end lost 4 bases, the J end lost 5 bases, and 17 bases lay between the germline ends. Germline assignment: CDR1 LGHDT and CDR2 YNNKEL (reference sequence). The CDR3 has 15 residues. CDR3 bases: TGTGCCAGCAGCCTGGTGGCCCTCGATACATATGGCTACACCTTC. It is translated as CASSLVALDTYGYTF.

This clonotype has only one observation. The chain is built from TRBV5-5 and TRBJ1-6; 12 bases are a match to TRBD1. Germline CDR1 is SGHKS and CDR2 is YYEKEE (reference sequence). This CDR3 has 16 amino acids. V was clipped by 4 bases and J by 8 bases; unmatched bases: 7. As DNA, the CDR3 is TGTGCCAGCAGCACTGGGACAGGGGGCGTGTATTCACCCCTCCACTTT. Translation: CASSTGTGGVYSPLHF.